The subject of this entry is one T cell receptor (beta chain). Its antigen is still unknown. This sample was included in a study of post-analysis software for immune sequencing data. Study as a whole: Included courses were relapsing-remitting and secondary progressive multiple sclerosis; progressive-relapsing multiple sclerosis was also included. The study, taken as a whole, reports: TRBV5-6, TRBV5-1 and TRBV20-1 belonged to a set of roughly five TRBV segments that were more frequent in patients than controls.

This CDR3 is 16 amino acids long. Germline CDR1 reads LGHDT; CDR2 reads YNNKEL (reference sequence). TCR beta libraries were prepared from cDNA with unique molecular identifiers. Each batch of about 0.9 to 10 million T cells produced some 450,000 cDNA molecules. In TCRdb, the PCR reads were re-called with MiXCR into one record per CDR3 protein. The data contain about 540,000 distinct CDR3 sequences, 34% of them singletons. Sequencing was carried out using blood. V gene TRBV3-1 combines with J gene TRBJ2-7; D perhaps matches TRBD2 (7 bases). TRBJ2-5 explains the end of the DNA better; the J call may be wrong. The TCR sequence derives from a girl between 2 and 17 years old with multiple sclerosis. CDR3 residues: CASSHLISRGGETQYF. The CDR3 nucleotides are TGTGCCAGCAGCCATCTTATTAGCAGGGGAGGGGAGACCCAGTACTTC.